This entry lists 13 T cell receptor beta chains sequenced from one sample in a study of blood T cell repertoires in COVID-19. Sequencing was performed with immunoSEQ multiplex PCR; in TCRdb, only in-frame clones are kept and a portion is missing. The sample lists around 270,000 clones, more than 85% occurring once. Sequenced: peripheral blood. The receptors were sampled from a person under 35 with COVID-19, enrolled during active disease.

The chain has TRBV9 and TRBJ2-1; 8 nucleotides agree with TRBD2. The CDR3 runs to 15 residues. Looked up from germline, CDR1 is SGDLS and CDR2 is YYNGEE. The junction had 3 bases not matched to a gene; V was cut back by 0 bases and J by 4 bases. The CDR3 here is CASSVGLAGYNEQFF. Here the CDR3 DNA reads TGTGCCAGCAGCGTAGGCCTAGCGGGTTACAATGAGCAGTTCTTC.

This clone was detected a few times. The chain couples TRBV2 to TRBJ1-1, with D maybe TRBD1 (5 bases). From germline, CDR1 is SNHLY and CDR2 FYNNEI. V was pared by 2 bases and J by 4 bases, with 8 bases between. The CDR3 runs 13 residues. In DNA, the CDR3 is TGTGCCAGCAGTGAAAGACAGACCACTGAAGCTTTCTTT. Its protein is CASSERQTTEAFF.

The chain recombines TRBV5-1 with TRBJ2-1; possibly TRBD1 for D (6 bases). The germline gives CDR1 SGHRS, CDR2 YFSETQ. This CDR3 has 16 residues. V was cut by 3 bases and J by 5 bases, with 18 bases left in between. Here the CDR3 reads CASSSHTGTLDNEQFF. CDR3 in DNA: TGCGCCAGCAGCTCCCACACAGGGACCTTAGACAATGAGCAGTTCTTC.

The chain is built from TRBV3-1 (or the pseudogene TRBV3-2) and TRBJ2-5; TRBD1 agrees at 7 bases. Germline trimming cut 6 bases from V and 4 bases from J; bases unmatched to any gene: 11. From germline, CDR1 is LGHDT and CDR2 YNNKEL (reference sequence). There are 15 residues in the CDR3. Here the CDR3 reads CASSPPTGWVETQYF. The CDR3 DNA reads as TGTGCCAGCAGTCCTCCGACAGGGTGGGTAGAGACCCAGTACTTC.

The chain employs TRBV18 and TRBJ2-3; the D is unclear. Trimming took off 6 bases at V and 6 bases at J, with 16 bases between the two ends. The length of the CDR3 is 14 residues. Germline V gene sequence: CDR1 KGHSH, CDR2 LQKENI. CDR3 in amino acids: CASSSRVYRDTQYF. In nucleotides, the CDR3 is TGTGCCAGCTCGTCCCGGGTGTATAGGGATACGCAGTATTTT.

This clone was seen once. V is TRBV10-2 and J is TRBJ2-7, with 10 bases lining up with TRBD1. The V and J ends lost 6 bases and 0 bases, in that order; junction bases with no gene match: 2. The CDR3 has 14 residues. CDR1 is WSHSY, CDR2 SAAADI, per germline. Here the CDR3 reads CASRGQGGSYEQYF. The CDR3 DNA reads TGCGCCAGCAGAGGACAGGGGGGCTCCTACGAGCAGTACTTC.

The V and J genes are TRBV6-2 or TRBV6-3 and TRBJ1-6, with 7 bases matching TRBD1. The J segment lost 8 bases and the V segment lost 6 bases, leaving 7 bases of the junction unmatched. The CDR3 contains 14 residues. Germline V gene sequence: CDR1 MNHEY, CDR2 SVGEGT. The DNA for the CDR3 is TGTGCCAGCAGCCCCAGGGGGAGAGATTCACCCCTCCACTTT. Translation gives CASSPRGRDSPLHF.

V usage is TRBV7-6 and J usage is TRBJ2-1; 8 nucleotides line up with TRBD1. CDR1 SGHVS and CDR2 FNYEAQ come from the germline V gene. CDR3 length equals 15 residues. The ends lost 4 bases at V and 0 bases at J; junction bases unmatched: 2. The CDR3 nucleotides read TGTGCCAGCAGCTCCGGGACAGGCTCCTACAATGAGCAGTTCTTC. Encoded protein: CASSSGTGSYNEQFF.

This chain links TRBV5-1 with TRBJ2-7; possibly TRBD2 for D (5 bases). CDR3 length: 15 residues. CDR1 is SGHRS and CDR2 is YFSETQ in the germline V gene. The germline V and J ends were trimmed by 0 bases and 2 bases, with 12 bases remaining between them. In nucleotides, the CDR3 is TGCGCCAGCAGCTTGGAACCTAGCAGTACCTACGAGCAGTACTTC. Translation: CASSLEPSSTYEQYF.

The chain recombines TRBV6-5 with TRBJ1-2; D not resolved. CDR3 length: 14 amino acids. The germline V gene encodes CDR1 MNHEY and CDR2 SVGAGI. V dropped 6 bases and J dropped 4 bases, with 15 bases sitting between them. The CDR3 sequence is CASSREYLIYGYTF. The CDR3 DNA reads as TGTGCCAGCAGCCGGGAGTATCTAATCTATGGCTACACCTTC.

A word on this clone: The sample has other DNA sequences that encode this CDR3 too. The chain recombines TRBV3-1 (or the pseudogene TRBV3-2) with TRBJ1-1, with 8 bases identical to TRBD1. In germline, CDR1 is LGHDT, CDR2 YNNKEL (reference sequence). CDR3 length: 14 residues. Trimming removed 4 bases from V and 5 bases from J; junction bases left unmatched: 6. The CDR3 here is CASSLGQGRTEAFF. Here the CDR3 DNA reads TGTGCCAGCAGCCTCGGACAGGGAAGAACTGAAGCTTTCTTT.

This chain links TRBV6-1 with TRBJ1-6; D call uncertain. CDR3 length equals 14 residues. The V and J ends lost 2 bases and 8 bases respectively, with 10 bases between them. CDR1 is MNHNS, CDR2 SASEGT, per germline. The CDR3: CASSEYTEYSPLHF. As DNA, the CDR3 is TGTGCCAGCAGTGAATATACAGAGTATTCACCCCTCCACTTT.

The chain links TRBV16 to TRBJ2-2; TRBD1 agrees at 8 bases. Unmatched junction bases numbered 5, after V lost 3 bases and J lost 8 bases. Germline V gene lookup returns CDR1 KGHSY and CDR2 FQNENV. The CDR3 sequence is 14 residues long. CDR3 coding DNA: TGTGCCAGCAGCCATGGGACAGGTTCGGGGGAGCTGTTTTTT. Encoded protein: CASSHGTGSGELFF.